This T cell receptor (beta chain) comes out of a study of blood T cells in healthy people across ages. The use of a sample-barcoded 5' primer and a J-beta primer mix characterized a second PCR of roughly 6 to 11 cycles. Each cDNA molecule, via a template-switch adaptor with 12 random nucleotides, was tagged. TCRdb analysed the 5' RACE reads with MiXCR anew, one entry per CDR3 protein. The table has about 570,000 distinct CDR3 sequences, 25% to 30% seen once. This CDR3 is 12 amino acids long. Looked up from germline, CDR1 is SGHAT and CDR2 is FQNNGV. This clonotype was recorded only once. The origin of this receptor is a woman between 65 and 79 years old in good health. Sequencing was done on a sample of blood. The chain recombines TRBV11-2 with TRBJ2-5; no reliable D call. The end of the DNA aligns better with TRBJ2-1, so the J call may be wrong. The DNA for the CDR3 is TGTGCCAGCAGCCACGCAAGGGTTGAGCAGTTCTTC. This codes for CASSHARVEQFF.